This entry concerns a single T cell receptor (beta chain). The data were obtained in a study of cytomegalovirus exposure and HLA in healthy donors. Trimming stripped 7 bases from V and 3 bases from J, with 21 bases between. CDR3 length: 16 residues. Germline-derived CDR1 and CDR2 are SEHNR and FQNEAQ (reference sequence). With 60 Vbeta and 13 Jbeta primers, the PCR was carried out. The assay was immunoSEQ multiplex PCR, and TCRdb's table has in-frame clones only and misses some. Among about 120,000 clones listed, about 8.6% were seen once. The genes are TRBV7-9 and TRBJ2-5; a weak D match, TRBD2 (6 bases). The receptor comes from a woman aged 40-49 years in good health and CMV-seropositive. Sequencing was carried out using PBMCs. The chain's CDR3 is CASIPFSGIVEETQYF. CDR3 bases: TGTGCCAGCATCCCATTTAGCGGCATCGTTGAAGAGACCCAGTACTTC.